These T cell receptor beta chains were read from a single sample in a study of shared clonotypes between healthy human individuals. Measured with immunoSEQ multiplex PCR; TCRdb has only the in-frame clones, and not every one. The top ten clones hold roughly 0.13% of a sample with millions of clones, roughly nine tenths of them seen once. The sequenced material came from naive CD4+ T cells sorted from blood. The receptors were sampled from a man aged 18 to 30 in good health. CDR3s include the opening cysteine and the closing phenylalanine or tryptophan. Fields, in order: V gene, J gene, clone size, D gene, CDR3 protein, CDR3 DNA. A D gene is named only where the DNA matches it firmly. Size values are once, few and many counts, or a class for expanded clones, and some rows have none.

TRBV29-1	TRBJ2-1	NA	NA	CSVARVNEQFF	TGCAGCGTTGCCAGGGTTAATGAGCAGTTCTTC
TRBV7-6	TRBJ1-2	NA	TRBD1	CASSLRTGGLQGYTF	TGTGCCAGCAGCTTGCGGACAGGGGGGCTACAGGGCTACACCTTC
TRBV2	TRBJ2-4	NA	TRBD1	CASKSTGGENIQYF	TGTGCCAGCAAATCGACAGGGGGCGAAAACATTCAGTACTTC
TRBV27	TRBJ2-1	NA	NA	CASSPYGASSYNEQFF	TGTGCCAGCAGTCCCTACGGGGCGAGCTCCTACAATGAGCAGTTCTTC
TRBV4-3	TRBJ2-1	NA	TRBD1	CASSRQRDRASYNEQFF	TGCGCCAGCAGCCGTCAACGGGACAGGGCTTCCTACAATGAGCAGTTCTTC
TRBV28	TRBJ1-1	NA	NA	CASSFRQKLDWTEAFF	TGTGCCAGCAGTTTTCGGCAGAAGCTCGATTGGACTGAAGCTTTCTTT
TRBV27	TRBJ1-5	NA	TRBD1	CASSPDRAQPQHF	TGTGCCAGCAGTCCCGACAGGGCTCAGCCCCAGCATTTT
TRBV6-4	TRBJ1-3	once	TRBD1	CASPEYFPAGQVTSGNTIYF	TGTGCCAGCCCCGAGTACTTCCCCGCCGGACAGGTTACCTCTGGAAACACCATATATTTT
TRBV10-3	TRBJ1-1	NA	TRBD1	CAIQGGTGNTEAFF	TGTGCCATCCAAGGGGGCACCGGGAACACTGAAGCTTTCTTT
TRBV5-1	TRBJ2-2	NA	TRBD2	CASSRLAGGITGELFF	TGCGCCAGCAGCCGACTAGCGGGAGGTATCACCGGGGAGCTGTTTTTT
TRBV6-5	TRBJ1-5	NA	NA	CAGPGLQPATQPQHF	TGTGCCGGACCAGGACTGCAGCCAGCCACTCAGCCCCAGCATTTT
TRBV28	TRBJ2-3	NA	TRBD1	CASSSPPGQVLGDTQYF	TGTGCCAGCAGTTCTCCGCCGGGACAGGTATTAGGAGATACGCAGTATTTT
TRBV2	TRBJ2-5	NA	NA	CASSLSTSQETQYF	TGTGCCAGCAGCCTTTCGACTAGTCAAGAGACCCAGTACTTC
TRBV2	TRBJ1-4	NA	TRBD1	CASTPQGTEKLFF	TGTGCCAGCACCCCACAGGGGACTGAAAAACTGTTTTTT
TRBV7-2	TRBJ2-5	NA	NA	CASSLVFQETQYF	TGTGCCAGCAGCTTAGTATTCCAAGAGACCCAGTACTTC
TRBV2	TRBJ1-6	NA	NA	CASRGGMSSYNSPLHF	TGTGCCAGCAGGGGGGGCATGAGCTCCTATAATTCACCCCTCCACTTT
TRBV5-6	TRBJ2-1	NA	TRBD1	CASSYDRGTESYNEQFF	TGTGCCAGCAGCTACGACAGGGGAACAGAATCCTACAATGAGCAGTTCTTC